This is a list of T cell receptor beta chains from one sample in a study of identical twins. TCRdb re-analysed the 5' RACE reads in MiXCR, keeping a single row per CDR3 protein. The sample consists of approximately 140,000 distinct CDR3 sequences, around 3.6% of them appearing once. Source material: memory T cells sorted from blood. These receptors all stem from a man between 18 and 29 years old in good health. CDR3s include the opening cysteine and the closing phenylalanine or tryptophan. Fields, in order: D gene, V gene, J gene, clone size, CDR3 protein, CDR3 DNA. D genes are given only for firm matches. The size of a clone is reported for some rows only, either as once, few or many, or as a class for expanded clones.

d_gene: TRBD2; v_gene: TRBV29-1; j_gene: TRBJ2-3; abundance: many; CDR3aa: CSVDRTSGTDTQYF; CDR3nt: TGCAGCGTTGACCGGACTAGCGGCACAGATACGCAGTATTTT
d_gene: -; v_gene: TRBV4-3; j_gene: TRBJ1-6; abundance: -; CDR3aa: CASSLPFKSGSPLHF; CDR3nt: TGCGCCAGCAGCCTCCCCTTTAAATCTGGCTCACCCCTCCACTTT
d_gene: TRBD2; v_gene: TRBV11-2; j_gene: TRBJ2-5; abundance: many; CDR3aa: CASRLSAGTSGRVGQETQYF; CDR3nt: TGTGCCAGCAGATTGTCAGCCGGGACTAGCGGGAGAGTGGGCCAAGAGACCCAGTACTTC
d_gene: -; v_gene: TRBV11-2; j_gene: TRBJ2-7; abundance: many; CDR3aa: CASSLDYWRGRVEQYF; CDR3nt: TGTGCCAGCAGCTTAGATTACTGGAGGGGGCGCGTCGAGCAGTACTTC
d_gene: TRBD1; v_gene: TRBV12-3/TRBV12-4; j_gene: TRBJ2-5; abundance: many; CDR3aa: CATRTGETQYF; CDR3nt: TGTGCCACGCGGACAGGAGAGACCCAGTACTTC
d_gene: TRBD1; v_gene: TRBV12-3/TRBV12-4; j_gene: TRBJ2-2; abundance: many; CDR3aa: CASSSGQAGELFF; CDR3nt: TGTGCCAGCAGTTCCGGACAGGCCGGGGAGCTGTTTTTT
d_gene: TRBD1; v_gene: TRBV20-1; j_gene: TRBJ1-2; abundance: many; CDR3aa: CSARVQGVYGYTF; CDR3nt: TGCAGTGCTAGGGTACAGGGGGTCTATGGCTACACCTTC
d_gene: -; v_gene: TRBV5-4; j_gene: TRBJ2-5; abundance: many; CDR3aa: CASSLGVGQETQYF; CDR3nt: TGTGCCAGCAGCTTGGGAGTGGGGCAAGAGACCCAGTACTTC
d_gene: TRBD2; v_gene: TRBV5-1; j_gene: TRBJ2-1; abundance: many; CDR3aa: CASSLVSGRRGSSYNEQFF; CDR3nt: TGCGCCAGCAGCTTGGTTAGCGGGAGGAGGGGGAGCTCCTACAATGAGCAGTTCTTC
d_gene: -; v_gene: TRBV20-1; j_gene: TRBJ1-2; abundance: many; CDR3aa: CSALPPTGTTTYGYTF; CDR3nt: TGCAGTGCTCTTCCTCCTACAGGGACAACTACCTATGGCTACACCTTC
d_gene: -; v_gene: TRBV20-1; j_gene: TRBJ2-3; abundance: many; CDR3aa: CSARDLASASTDTQYF; CDR3nt: TGCAGTGCTAGAGATTTAGCTAGCGCTAGCACAGATACGCAGTATTTT
d_gene: -; v_gene: TRBV4-1; j_gene: TRBJ1-6; abundance: many; CDR3aa: CASSPPDRYNSPLHF; CDR3nt: TGCGCCAGCAGCCCCCCAGACAGATATAATTCACCCCTCCACTTT
d_gene: -; v_gene: TRBV7-2; j_gene: TRBJ2-3; abundance: many; CDR3aa: CASSLGRGPPPDTQYF; CDR3nt: TGTGCCAGCAGCTTGGGCCGGGGTCCCCCCCCAGATACGCAGTATTTT
d_gene: -; v_gene: TRBV12-3/TRBV12-4; j_gene: TRBJ2-5; abundance: many; CDR3aa: CASRRTITGTQYF; CDR3nt: TGTGCCAGCAGGCGAACTATTACAGGGACCCAGTACTTC
d_gene: -; v_gene: TRBV5-1; j_gene: TRBJ2-5; abundance: many; CDR3aa: CASKEGVTYQETQYF; CDR3nt: TGCGCCAGCAAGGAAGGGGTGACGTACCAAGAGACCCAGTACTTC
d_gene: -; v_gene: TRBV7-2; j_gene: TRBJ2-5; abundance: many; CDR3aa: CASSLAFGGQETQYF; CDR3nt: TGTGCCAGCAGCTTAGCGTTCGGGGGCCAAGAGACCCAGTACTTC
d_gene: TRBD2; v_gene: TRBV4-1; j_gene: TRBJ2-5; abundance: -; CDR3aa: CASSLSWAGAGGETQYF; CDR3nt: TGCGCCAGCAGCCTCTCATGGGCGGGAGCGGGAGGAGAGACCCAGTACTTC
d_gene: TRBD2; v_gene: TRBV4-2; j_gene: TRBJ2-5; abundance: -; CDR3aa: CASSQTGTSGIQETQYF; CDR3nt: TGTGCCAGCAGCCAGACCGGGACTAGCGGGATACAAGAGACCCAGTACTTC
d_gene: -; v_gene: TRBV2; j_gene: TRBJ2-4; abundance: -; CDR3aa: CASVIGSSDYTKNIQYF; CDR3nt: TGTGCCAGCGTGATAGGATCCTCGGATTATACCAAAAACATTCAGTACTTC
d_gene: TRBD1; v_gene: TRBV5-1; j_gene: TRBJ2-5; abundance: -; CDR3aa: CASSFRGQQETQYF; CDR3nt: TGCGCCAGCAGCTTTAGGGGACAGCAAGAGACCCAGTACTTC
d_gene: -; v_gene: TRBV10-3; j_gene: TRBJ2-3; abundance: many; CDR3aa: CAISDKEGGTDTQYF; CDR3nt: TGTGCCATCAGTGATAAGGAAGGGGGCACAGATACGCAGTATTTT
d_gene: TRBD1; v_gene: TRBV28; j_gene: TRBJ1-4; abundance: many; CDR3aa: CASSQATGGRGEKLFF; CDR3nt: TGTGCCAGCAGTCAAGCGACAGGGGGCCGGGGTGAAAAACTGTTTTTT
d_gene: -; v_gene: TRBV20-1; j_gene: TRBJ2-2; abundance: many; CDR3aa: CSARKGGGGTGELFF; CDR3nt: TGCAGTGCCAGGAAGGGGGGAGGGGGCACCGGGGAGCTGTTTTTT
d_gene: TRBD2; v_gene: TRBV3-1; j_gene: TRBJ2-4; abundance: -; CDR3aa: CASSQGTSGRSGNIQYF; CDR3nt: TGTGCCAGCAGCCAAGGGACTAGCGGGAGGTCCGGAAACATTCAGTACTTC
d_gene: -; v_gene: TRBV9; j_gene: TRBJ1-2; abundance: many; CDR3aa: CASSVPGGGYTF; CDR3nt: TGTGCCAGCAGCGTGCCCGGGGGTGGCTACACCTTC
d_gene: -; v_gene: TRBV4-2; j_gene: TRBJ1-5; abundance: many; CDR3aa: CASSQGGQPQHF; CDR3nt: TGTGCCAGCAGCCAAGGGGGACAGCCCCAGCATTTT
d_gene: TRBD1; v_gene: TRBV27; j_gene: TRBJ2-2; abundance: -; CDR3aa: CATTHRGYRTGELFF; CDR3nt: TGTGCCACCACTCACAGGGGGTACCGCACCGGGGAGCTGTTTTTT
d_gene: -; v_gene: TRBV11-2; j_gene: TRBJ2-3; abundance: many; CDR3aa: CASSPARNTDTQYF; CDR3nt: TGTGCCAGCAGCCCCGCTCGGAATACAGATACGCAGTATTTT
d_gene: -; v_gene: TRBV20-1; j_gene: TRBJ2-7; abundance: many; CDR3aa: CSAMTGAKVYEQYF; CDR3nt: TGCAGTGCTATGACGGGGGCGAAAGTTTACGAGCAGTACTTC
d_gene: TRBD2; v_gene: TRBV20-1; j_gene: TRBJ2-3; abundance: few; CDR3aa: CSARATALAGGPTDTQYF; CDR3nt: TGCAGTGCTAGGGCTACGGCGCTAGCGGGAGGGCCCACAGATACGCAGTATTTT
d_gene: -; v_gene: TRBV12-3/TRBV12-4; j_gene: TRBJ1-1; abundance: many; CDR3aa: CASSSGRGLTEAFF; CDR3nt: TGTGCCAGCAGTTCGGGGAGGGGACTCACTGAAGCTTTCTTT
d_gene: TRBD2; v_gene: TRBV12-3/TRBV12-4; j_gene: TRBJ2-3; abundance: few; CDR3aa: CASSLGLAGARGDTQYF; CDR3nt: TGTGCCAGCAGTTTGGGACTAGCGGGAGCGAGGGGGGATACGCAGTATTTT
d_gene: TRBD1; v_gene: TRBV4-3; j_gene: TRBJ2-3; abundance: many; CDR3aa: CASSQEGTATDTQYF; CDR3nt: TGCGCCAGCAGCCAAGAAGGGACAGCGACAGATACGCAGTATTTT
d_gene: -; v_gene: TRBV5-1; j_gene: TRBJ1-1; abundance: few; CDR3aa: CASSLEGENTEAFF; CDR3nt: TGCGCCAGCAGCTTGGAGGGGGAGAACACTGAAGCTTTCTTT
d_gene: TRBD1; v_gene: TRBV27; j_gene: TRBJ1-5; abundance: many; CDR3aa: CASSQIPTGYNQPQHF; CDR3nt: TGTGCCAGCAGCCAAATCCCGACAGGGTACAATCAGCCCCAGCATTTT
d_gene: -; v_gene: TRBV25-1; j_gene: TRBJ2-4; abundance: many; CDR3aa: CASSEWGAKNIQYF; CDR3nt: TGTGCCAGCAGTGAATGGGGCGCCAAAAACATTCAGTACTTC
d_gene: TRBD1; v_gene: TRBV15; j_gene: TRBJ2-7; abundance: many; CDR3aa: CATSRDGTGVEQYF; CDR3nt: TGTGCCACCAGCAGAGACGGAACAGGGGTCGAGCAGTACTTC
d_gene: TRBD2; v_gene: TRBV27; j_gene: TRBJ2-4; abundance: many; CDR3aa: CASSPGTSAKNIQYF; CDR3nt: TGTGCCAGCAGTCCCGGGACTAGCGCAAAAAACATTCAGTACTTC
d_gene: TRBD1; v_gene: TRBV3-1; j_gene: TRBJ2-2; abundance: many; CDR3aa: CASSRDSNANTGELFF; CDR3nt: TGTGCCAGCAGCCGGGACAGCAATGCGAACACCGGGGAGCTGTTTTTT
d_gene: -; v_gene: TRBV20-1; j_gene: TRBJ1-1; abundance: many; CDR3aa: CSASLQGGRITEAFF; CDR3nt: TGCAGTGCTAGCCTCCAAGGGGGGCGCATCACTGAAGCTTTCTTT
d_gene: -; v_gene: TRBV4-3; j_gene: TRBJ2-2; abundance: many; CDR3aa: CASSQNSGLNTGELFF; CDR3nt: TGCGCCAGCAGCCAGAATAGCGGCCTGAACACCGGGGAGCTGTTTTTT
d_gene: -; v_gene: TRBV7-2; j_gene: TRBJ2-7; abundance: many; CDR3aa: CASRPPGSEQYF; CDR3nt: TGTGCCAGCAGACCGCCAGGATCCGAGCAGTACTTC
d_gene: -; v_gene: TRBV12-3/TRBV12-4; j_gene: TRBJ1-1; abundance: many; CDR3aa: CASSRRVGGNTEAFF; CDR3nt: TGTGCCAGCAGCCGAAGGGTTGGGGGAAACACTGAAGCTTTCTTT
d_gene: -; v_gene: TRBV13; j_gene: TRBJ1-1; abundance: many; CDR3aa: CASSLLRGTEAFF; CDR3nt: TGTGCCAGCAGCTTATTGAGGGGGACTGAAGCTTTCTTT
d_gene: TRBD2; v_gene: TRBV14; j_gene: TRBJ2-1; abundance: many; CDR3aa: CASSTLAGTYEQFF; CDR3nt: TGTGCCAGCAGCACACTAGCGGGAACGTACGAGCAGTTCTTC
d_gene: TRBD1; v_gene: TRBV12-3/TRBV12-4; j_gene: TRBJ2-1; abundance: many; CDR3aa: CASSQGVNEQFF; CDR3nt: TGTGCCAGCAGCCAGGGGGTCAATGAGCAGTTCTTC
d_gene: -; v_gene: TRBV2; j_gene: TRBJ2-1; abundance: many; CDR3aa: CASSPELSLPFF; CDR3nt: TGTGCCAGCAGTCCGGAGCTTTCTCTTCCGTTCTTC
d_gene: TRBD2; v_gene: TRBV5-1; j_gene: TRBJ2-1; abundance: many; CDR3aa: CASSWAGTTNEQFF; CDR3nt: TGCGCCAGCAGCTGGGCCGGGACTACTAATGAGCAGTTCTTC
d_gene: -; v_gene: TRBV3-1; j_gene: TRBJ2-1; abundance: many; CDR3aa: CASSQTSWEQFF; CDR3nt: TGTGCCAGCAGCCAGACTAGTTGGGAGCAGTTCTTC
d_gene: -; v_gene: TRBV20-1; j_gene: TRBJ1-2; abundance: -; CDR3aa: CSASERRNYGYTF; CDR3nt: TGCAGTGCTAGTGAGAGGAGGAACTATGGCTACACCTTC
d_gene: TRBD2; v_gene: TRBV6-2/TRBV6-3; j_gene: TRBJ2-5; abundance: many; CDR3aa: CASSGTSGRALKTQYF; CDR3nt: TGTGCCAGCAGTGGGACTAGCGGGAGGGCCCTGAAGACCCAGTACTTC
d_gene: TRBD2; v_gene: TRBV12-3/TRBV12-4; j_gene: TRBJ2-3; abundance: many; CDR3aa: CASSLERGTILSTDTQYF; CDR3nt: TGTGCCAGCAGTTTAGAGCGGGGTACCATATTGAGCACAGATACGCAGTATTTT
d_gene: -; v_gene: TRBV13; j_gene: TRBJ2-1; abundance: many; CDR3aa: CASAASFSSYNEQFF; CDR3nt: TGTGCCAGCGCGGCATCCTTTAGCTCCTACAATGAGCAGTTCTTC
d_gene: TRBD1; v_gene: TRBV18; j_gene: TRBJ2-6; abundance: many; CDR3aa: CASSPQRQGGDSGANVLTF; CDR3nt: TGTGCCAGCTCACCACAAAGACAGGGGGGAGATTCTGGGGCCAACGTCCTGACTTTC
d_gene: TRBD1; v_gene: TRBV6-1; j_gene: TRBJ1-2; abundance: few; CDR3aa: CASSEGDRTLYGYTF; CDR3nt: TGTGCCAGCAGCGAGGGGGACAGGACTTTATATGGCTACACCTTC
d_gene: -; v_gene: TRBV5-1; j_gene: TRBJ2-5; abundance: many; CDR3aa: CASSLRSGETQYF; CDR3nt: TGCGCCAGCAGCTTGCGTTCTGGGGAGACCCAGTACTTC
d_gene: TRBD1; v_gene: TRBV9; j_gene: TRBJ2-3; abundance: many; CDR3aa: CASSVGTGGMRTQYF; CDR3nt: TGTGCCAGCAGCGTAGGTACAGGGGGAATGCGTACGCAGTATTTT
d_gene: -; v_gene: TRBV11-2; j_gene: TRBJ2-2; abundance: few; CDR3aa: CASSLVVRAAANTGELFF; CDR3nt: TGTGCCAGCAGCTTAGTCGTACGAGCGGCCGCGAACACCGGGGAGCTGTTTTTT
d_gene: -; v_gene: TRBV20-1; j_gene: TRBJ2-7; abundance: many; CDR3aa: CSAIPGGYEQYF; CDR3nt: TGCAGTGCTATCCCCGGTGGCTACGAGCAGTACTTC